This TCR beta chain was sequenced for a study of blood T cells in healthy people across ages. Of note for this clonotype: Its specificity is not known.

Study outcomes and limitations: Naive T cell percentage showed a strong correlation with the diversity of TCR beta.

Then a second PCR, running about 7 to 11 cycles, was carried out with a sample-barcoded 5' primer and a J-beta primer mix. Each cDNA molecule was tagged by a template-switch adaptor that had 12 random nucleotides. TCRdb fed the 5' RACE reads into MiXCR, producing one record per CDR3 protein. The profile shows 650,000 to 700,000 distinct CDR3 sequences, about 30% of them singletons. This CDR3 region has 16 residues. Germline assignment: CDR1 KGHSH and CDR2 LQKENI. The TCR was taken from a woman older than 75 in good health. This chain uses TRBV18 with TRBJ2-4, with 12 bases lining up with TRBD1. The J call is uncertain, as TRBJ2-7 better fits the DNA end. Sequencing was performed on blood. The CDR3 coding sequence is TGTGCCAGCTCCGATCCGGGACAGGGGGCTGGCCACGAGCAGTACTTC. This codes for CASSDPGQGAGHEQYF.